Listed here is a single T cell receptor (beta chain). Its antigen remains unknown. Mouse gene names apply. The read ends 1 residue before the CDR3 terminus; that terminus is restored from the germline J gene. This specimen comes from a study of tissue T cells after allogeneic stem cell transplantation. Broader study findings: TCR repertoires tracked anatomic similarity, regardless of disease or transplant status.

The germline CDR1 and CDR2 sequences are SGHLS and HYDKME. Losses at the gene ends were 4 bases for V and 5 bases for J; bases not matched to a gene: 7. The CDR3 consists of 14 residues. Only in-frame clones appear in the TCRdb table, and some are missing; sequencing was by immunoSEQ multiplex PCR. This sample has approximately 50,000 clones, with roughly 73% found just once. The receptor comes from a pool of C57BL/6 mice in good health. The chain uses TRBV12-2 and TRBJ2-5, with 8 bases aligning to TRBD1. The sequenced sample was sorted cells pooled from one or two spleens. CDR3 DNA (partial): TGTGCCAGCTCCCGACAGGGGTGGGGAGACACCCAGTAC. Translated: CASSRQGWGDTQY. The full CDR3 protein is CASSRQGWGDTQYF.